This T cell receptor (beta chain) was obtained from a study of vaccination and CD4 T cells after COVID-19. About this clonotype: Antigen unknown.

Germline V gene lookup returns CDR1 SGHTA and CDR2 FQGNSA. The CDR3 is 14 amino acids. V dropped 1 base and J dropped 6 bases, with 9 bases sitting between them. Cultured CD4+ T cells had their DNA profiled by the Oncomine TCR Beta short-read assay. Each CDR3 protein gets one entry after TCRdb re-called the PCR reads with MiXCR. Of a few thousand distinct CDR3 sequences detected, roughly 60% appear once; the ten largest clones hold 35% to 40%. Treatment defined: approximately 11-day PBMC culture with coronavirus spike peptide pools or control peptides (ViraFEST assay). Gathering of the CD4+ T cells, from the unexposed donor, took place before the COVID-19 pandemic (2011-2018).

The chain recombines TRBV7-2 with TRBJ2-2; D might be TRBD1 (6 bases). Material: CD4+ T cells from blood, cultured in vitro. The receptor's source is a human donor in good health. The CDR3 DNA sequence: TGTGCCAGCAGCTTAGTCCAGGGGCCCGGGGAGCTGTTTTTT. It yields the protein CASSLVQGPGELFF.